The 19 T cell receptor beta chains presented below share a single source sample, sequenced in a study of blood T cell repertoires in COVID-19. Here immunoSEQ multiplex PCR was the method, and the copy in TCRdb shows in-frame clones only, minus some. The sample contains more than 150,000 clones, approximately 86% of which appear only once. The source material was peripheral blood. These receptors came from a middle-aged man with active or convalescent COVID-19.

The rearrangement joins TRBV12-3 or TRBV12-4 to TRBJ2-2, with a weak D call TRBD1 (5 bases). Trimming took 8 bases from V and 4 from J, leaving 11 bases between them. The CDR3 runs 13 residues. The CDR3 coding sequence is TGTGCCAGCGGCTTCAGGGTCACCGGGGAGCTGTTTTTT. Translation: CASGFRVTGELFF.

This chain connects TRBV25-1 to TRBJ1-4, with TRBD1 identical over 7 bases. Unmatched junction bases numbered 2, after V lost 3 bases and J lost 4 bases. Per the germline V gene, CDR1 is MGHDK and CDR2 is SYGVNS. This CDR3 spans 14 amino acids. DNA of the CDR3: TGTGCCAGCAGTGACTACAGGGGTAATGAAAAACTGTTTTTT. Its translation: CASSDYRGNEKLFF.

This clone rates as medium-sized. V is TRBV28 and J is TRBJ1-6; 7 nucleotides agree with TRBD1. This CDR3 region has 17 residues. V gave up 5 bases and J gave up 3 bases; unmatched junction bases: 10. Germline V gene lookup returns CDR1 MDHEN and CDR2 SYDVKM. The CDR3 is CASSTFRDSLYNSPLHF. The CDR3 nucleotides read TGTGCCAGCAGTACATTCCGGGACAGTCTCTATAATTCACCCCTCCACTTT.

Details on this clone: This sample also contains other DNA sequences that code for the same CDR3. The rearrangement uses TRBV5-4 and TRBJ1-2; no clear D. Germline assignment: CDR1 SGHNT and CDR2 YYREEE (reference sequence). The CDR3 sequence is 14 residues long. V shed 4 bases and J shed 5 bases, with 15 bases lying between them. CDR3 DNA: TGTGCCAGCAGCCTGGATGCCCCGGGGTATGGCTACACCTTC. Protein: CASSLDAPGYGYTF.

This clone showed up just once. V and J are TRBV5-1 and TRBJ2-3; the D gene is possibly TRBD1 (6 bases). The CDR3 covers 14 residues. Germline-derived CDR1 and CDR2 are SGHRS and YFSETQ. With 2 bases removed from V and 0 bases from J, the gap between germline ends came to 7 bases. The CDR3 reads CASSLGQSTDTQYF. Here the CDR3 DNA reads TGCGCCAGCAGCTTAGGACAGAGCACAGATACGCAGTATTTT.

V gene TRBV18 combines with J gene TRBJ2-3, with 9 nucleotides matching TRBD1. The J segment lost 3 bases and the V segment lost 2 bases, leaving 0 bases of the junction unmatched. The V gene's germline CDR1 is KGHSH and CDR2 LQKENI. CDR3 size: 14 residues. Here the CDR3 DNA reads TGTGCCAGCTCACCAGGGACAGGGACAGATACGCAGTATTTT. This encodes CASSPGTGTDTQYF. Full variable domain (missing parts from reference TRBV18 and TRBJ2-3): NAGVMQNPRHLVRRRGQEARLRCSPMKGHSHVYWYRQLPEEGLKFMVYLQKENIIDESGMPKERFSAEFPKEGPSILRIQQVVRGDSAAYFCASSPGTGTDTQYFGPGTRLTVL.

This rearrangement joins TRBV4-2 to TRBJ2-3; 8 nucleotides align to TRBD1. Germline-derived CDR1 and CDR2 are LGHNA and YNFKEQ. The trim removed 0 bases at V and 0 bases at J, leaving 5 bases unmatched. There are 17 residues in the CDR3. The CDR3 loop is CASSQDRTGGSTDTQYF. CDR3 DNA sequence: TGTGCCAGCAGCCAAGACCGCACAGGGGGAAGCACAGATACGCAGTATTTT.

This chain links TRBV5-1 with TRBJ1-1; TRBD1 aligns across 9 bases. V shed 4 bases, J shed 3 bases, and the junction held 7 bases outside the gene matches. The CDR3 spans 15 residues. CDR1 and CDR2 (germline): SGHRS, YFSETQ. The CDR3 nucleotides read TGCGCCAGCAGCCCCCGACAGGGGGAGTACACTGAAGCTTTCTTT. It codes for CASSPRQGEYTEAFF.

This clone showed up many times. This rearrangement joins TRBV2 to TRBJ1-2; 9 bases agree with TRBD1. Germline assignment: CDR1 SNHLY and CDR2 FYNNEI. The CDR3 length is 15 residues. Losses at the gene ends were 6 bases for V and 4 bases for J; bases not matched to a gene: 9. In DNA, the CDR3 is TGTGCCAGCAGGCCCGGGACAGGGACCTCCTATGGCTACACCTTC. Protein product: CASRPGTGTSYGYTF.

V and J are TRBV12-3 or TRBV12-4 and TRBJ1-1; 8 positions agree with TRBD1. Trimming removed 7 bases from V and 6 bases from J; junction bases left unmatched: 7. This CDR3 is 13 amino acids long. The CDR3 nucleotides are TGTGCCAGCAACGGACAGGGAGAAGCTGAAGCTTTCTTT. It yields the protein CASNGQGEAEAFF.

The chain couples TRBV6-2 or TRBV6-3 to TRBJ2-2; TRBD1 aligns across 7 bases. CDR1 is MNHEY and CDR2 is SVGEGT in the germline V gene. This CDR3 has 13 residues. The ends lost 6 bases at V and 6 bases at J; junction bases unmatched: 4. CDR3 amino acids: CASSPGTAGELFF. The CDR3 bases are TGTGCCAGCAGCCCGGGGACAGCCGGGGAGCTGTTTTTT.

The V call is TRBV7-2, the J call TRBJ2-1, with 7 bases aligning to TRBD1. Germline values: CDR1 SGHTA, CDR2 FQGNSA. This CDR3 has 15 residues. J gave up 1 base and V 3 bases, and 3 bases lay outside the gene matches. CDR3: CASSLLTGSYNEQFF. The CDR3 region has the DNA TGTGCCAGCAGCTTGCTGACAGGGTCCTACAATGAGCAGTTCTTC.

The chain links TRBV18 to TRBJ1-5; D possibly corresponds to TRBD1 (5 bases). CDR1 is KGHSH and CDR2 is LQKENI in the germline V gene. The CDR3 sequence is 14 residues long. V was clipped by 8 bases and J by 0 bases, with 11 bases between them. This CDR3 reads CASADSRSNQPQHF. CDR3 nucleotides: TGTGCCAGCGCAGACAGTCGTAGCAATCAGCCCCAGCATTTT.

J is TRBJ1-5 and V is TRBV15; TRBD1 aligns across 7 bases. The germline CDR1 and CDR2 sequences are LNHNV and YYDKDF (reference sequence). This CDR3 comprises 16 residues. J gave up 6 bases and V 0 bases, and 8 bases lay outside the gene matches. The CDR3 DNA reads TGTGCCACCAGCAGAGATGTGACAGGGAAGGCTCAGCCCCAGCATTTT. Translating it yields CATSRDVTGKAQPQHF.

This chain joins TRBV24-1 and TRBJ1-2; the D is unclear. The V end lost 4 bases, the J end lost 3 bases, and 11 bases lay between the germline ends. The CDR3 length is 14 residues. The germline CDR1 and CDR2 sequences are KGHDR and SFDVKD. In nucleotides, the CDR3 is TGTGCCACCAGTGACTTCCACAGTTACTATGGCTACACCTTC. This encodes CATSDFHSYYGYTF.

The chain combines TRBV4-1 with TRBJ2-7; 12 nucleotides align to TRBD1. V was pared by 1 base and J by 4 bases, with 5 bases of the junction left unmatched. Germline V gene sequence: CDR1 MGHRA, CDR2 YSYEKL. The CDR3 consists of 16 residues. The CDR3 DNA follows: TGCGCCAGCAGCCAAGCCGTGGGACAGGGGGCTTACGAGCAGTACTTC. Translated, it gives CASSQAVGQGAYEQYF.

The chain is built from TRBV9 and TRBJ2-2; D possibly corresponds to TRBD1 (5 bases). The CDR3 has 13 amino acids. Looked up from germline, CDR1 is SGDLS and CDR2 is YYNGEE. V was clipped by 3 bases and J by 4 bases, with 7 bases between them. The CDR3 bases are TGTGCCAGCAGCGCCGACAGCACCGGGGAGCTGTTTTTT. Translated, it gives CASSADSTGELFF.

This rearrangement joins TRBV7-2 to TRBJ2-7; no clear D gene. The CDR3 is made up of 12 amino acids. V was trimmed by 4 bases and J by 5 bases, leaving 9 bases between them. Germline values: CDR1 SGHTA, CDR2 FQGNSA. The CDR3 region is CASSYTLDEQYF. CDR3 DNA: TGTGCCAGCAGCTACACCTTGGACGAGCAGTACTTC. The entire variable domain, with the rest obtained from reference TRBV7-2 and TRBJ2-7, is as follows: GAGVSQSPSNKVTEKGKDVELRCDPISGHTALYWYRQSLGQGLEFLIYFQGNSAPDKSGLPSDRFSAERTGGSVSTLTIQRTQQEDSAVYLCASSYTLDEQYFGPGTRLTVT.

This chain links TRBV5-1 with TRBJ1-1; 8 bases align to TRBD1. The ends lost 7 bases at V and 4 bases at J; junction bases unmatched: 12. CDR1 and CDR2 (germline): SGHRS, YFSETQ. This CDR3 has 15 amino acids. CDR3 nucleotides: TGCGCCAGCCACACAGGGGGTAGTGTCGGCACTGAAGCTTTCTTT. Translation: CASHTGGSVGTEAFF.